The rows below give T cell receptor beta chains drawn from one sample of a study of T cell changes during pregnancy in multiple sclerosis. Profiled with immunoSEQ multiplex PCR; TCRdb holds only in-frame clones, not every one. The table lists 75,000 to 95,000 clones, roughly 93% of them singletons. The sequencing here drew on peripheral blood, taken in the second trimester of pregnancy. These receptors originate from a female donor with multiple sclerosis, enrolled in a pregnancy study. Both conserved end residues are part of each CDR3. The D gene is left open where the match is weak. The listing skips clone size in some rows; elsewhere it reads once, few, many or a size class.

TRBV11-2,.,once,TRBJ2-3,TGTGCCAGCAGCTTAGTGGGAGGTACGCAGTATTTT,CASSLVGGTQYF
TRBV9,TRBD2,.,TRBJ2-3,TGTGCCAGCAGCCCCAATCGGGGGGCAGATACGCAGTATTTT,CASSPNRGADTQYF
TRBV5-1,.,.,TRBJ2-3,TGCGCCAGCAGCCGGGACTTCCCCGATACGCAGTATTTT,CASSRDFPDTQYF
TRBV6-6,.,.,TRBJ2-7,TGTGCCAGCACCCAACTTACAGGGTTTTTCGAGCAGTACTTC,CASTQLTGFFEQYF
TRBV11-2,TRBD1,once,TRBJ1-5,TGTGCCAGCAGCCGAGGACAGGGAGGTCAGCCCCAGCATTTT,CASSRGQGGQPQHF
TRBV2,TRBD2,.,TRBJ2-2,TGTGCCAGCAGCGAGACTAGCGGGGGGGCCGGGGCAGCCGGGGAGCTGTTTTTT,CASSETSGGAGAAGELFF
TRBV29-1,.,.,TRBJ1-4,TGCAGCGGGAAAGGGAGTGCAACTAATGAAAAACTGTTTTTT,CSGKGSATNEKLFF
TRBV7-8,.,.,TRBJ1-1,TGTGCCAGCAGCTCAGTAGAGGCAGAAGCTTTCTTT,CASSSVEAEAFF
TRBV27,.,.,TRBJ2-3,TGTGCCAGCAGCTATTCCACAGATACGCAGTATTTT,CASSYSTDTQYF
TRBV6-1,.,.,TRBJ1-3,TGTGCCAGCAGTGAAATTGTGGGGGGTCGGTACTCTGGAAACACCATATATTTT,CASSEIVGGRYSGNTIYF
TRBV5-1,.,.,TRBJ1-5,TGCGCCAGCAGCTTGGCCCCGGGGGGGAATCAGCCCCAGCATTTT,CASSLAPGGNQPQHF